This T cell receptor beta chain was documented in a study of radiation and T cells in renal cell carcinoma. The time point is: blood 2 weeks post-SBRT. Regarding treatment: 15 Gy SBRT to primary tumor, nephrectomy 4 weeks later. Blood was sampled at baseline, 2 weeks and 4 weeks after SBRT. Sequencing was performed with immunoSEQ multiplex PCR; in TCRdb, only in-frame clones are kept and a portion is missing. The repertoire has tens of thousands of clones, approximately 86% of them found once; the top ten carry about 23%. In germline, CDR1 is SGHRS, CDR2 YFSETQ. The CDR3 loop spans 14 amino acids. Trimming took 4 bases from V and 4 from J; bases not matched to a gene: 6.

The receptor was isolated from a woman aged 45-65 years with renal cell carcinoma. The sample in question was blood, obtained from a patient whose treatment included radiotherapy and nephrectomy. The chain carries TRBV5-1 and TRBJ2-7; 9 nucleotides line up with TRBD2. This CDR3 is CASSQRSGRYEQYF. The CDR3 DNA sequence: TGCGCCAGCAGCCAACGCAGCGGGAGGTACGAGCAGTACTTC.